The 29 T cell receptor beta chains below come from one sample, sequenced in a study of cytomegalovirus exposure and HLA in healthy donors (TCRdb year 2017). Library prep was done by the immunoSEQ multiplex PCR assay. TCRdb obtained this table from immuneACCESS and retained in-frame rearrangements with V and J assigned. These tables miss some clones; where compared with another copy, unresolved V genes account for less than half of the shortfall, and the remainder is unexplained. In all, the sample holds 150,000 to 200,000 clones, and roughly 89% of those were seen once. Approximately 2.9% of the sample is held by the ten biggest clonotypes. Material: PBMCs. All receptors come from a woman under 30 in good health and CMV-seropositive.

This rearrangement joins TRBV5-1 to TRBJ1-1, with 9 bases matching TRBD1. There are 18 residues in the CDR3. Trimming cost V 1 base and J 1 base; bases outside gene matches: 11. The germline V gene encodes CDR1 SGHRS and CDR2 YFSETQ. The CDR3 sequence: CASSLLWLATGGNTEAFF. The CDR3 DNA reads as TGCGCCAGCAGCTTGTTATGGTTGGCGACAGGGGGGAACACTGAAGCTTTCTTT.

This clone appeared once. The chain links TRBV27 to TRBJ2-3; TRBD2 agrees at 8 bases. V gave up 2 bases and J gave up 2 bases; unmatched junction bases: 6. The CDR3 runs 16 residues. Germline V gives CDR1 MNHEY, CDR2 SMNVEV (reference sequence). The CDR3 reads CASSLMAGGLTDTQYF. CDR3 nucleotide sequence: TGTGCCAGCAGTTTAATGGCGGGGGGCCTCACAGATACGCAGTATTTT.

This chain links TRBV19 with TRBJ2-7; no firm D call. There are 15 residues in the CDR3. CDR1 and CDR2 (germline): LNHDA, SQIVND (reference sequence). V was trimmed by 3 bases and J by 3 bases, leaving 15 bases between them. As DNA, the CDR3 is TGTGCCAGTAGTATGGGTCACCGAGGAAACTACGAGCAGTACTTC. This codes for CASSMGHRGNYEQYF.

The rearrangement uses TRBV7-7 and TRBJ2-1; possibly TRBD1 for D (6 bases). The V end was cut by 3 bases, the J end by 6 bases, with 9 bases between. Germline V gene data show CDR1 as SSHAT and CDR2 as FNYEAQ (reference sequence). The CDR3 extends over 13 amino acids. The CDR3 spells CASSFTGSNEQFF. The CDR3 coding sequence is TGTGCCAGCAGCTTTACAGGGAGCAATGAGCAGTTCTTC.

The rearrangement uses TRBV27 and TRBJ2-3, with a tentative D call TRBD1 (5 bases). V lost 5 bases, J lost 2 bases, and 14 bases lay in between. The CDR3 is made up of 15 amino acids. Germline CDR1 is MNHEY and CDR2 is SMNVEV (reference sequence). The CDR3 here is CASSHKLTATDTQYF. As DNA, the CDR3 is TGTGCCAGCAGTCACAAGCTGACAGCCACAGATACGCAGTATTTT.

The CDR3 nucleotides are TGTGCCAGTAGTAGATCGATGGCCTATGGCTACACCTTC. This codes for CASSRSMAYGYTF. The chain has TRBV19 and TRBJ1-2; D is uncertain. There are 13 residues in the CDR3. CDR1 and CDR2 (germline): LNHDA, SQIVND (reference sequence). V gave up 4 bases and J gave up 4 bases, with 10 bases separating them.

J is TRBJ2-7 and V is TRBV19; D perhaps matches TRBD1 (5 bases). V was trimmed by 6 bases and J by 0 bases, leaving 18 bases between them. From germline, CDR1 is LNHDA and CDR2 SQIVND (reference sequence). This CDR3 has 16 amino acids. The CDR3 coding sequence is TGTGCCAGTAGCACCCCTTGGGGCAGTTACTCCTACGAGCAGTACTTC. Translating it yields CASSTPWGSYSYEQYF.

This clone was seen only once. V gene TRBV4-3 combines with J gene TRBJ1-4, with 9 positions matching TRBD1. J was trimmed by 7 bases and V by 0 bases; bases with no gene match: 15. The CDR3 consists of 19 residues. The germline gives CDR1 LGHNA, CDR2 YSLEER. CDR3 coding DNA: TGCGCCAGCAGCCAAGATCTAGTCCCCGGGACAGGGCCATTTGAAAAACTGTTTTTT. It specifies CASSQDLVPGTGPFEKLFF.

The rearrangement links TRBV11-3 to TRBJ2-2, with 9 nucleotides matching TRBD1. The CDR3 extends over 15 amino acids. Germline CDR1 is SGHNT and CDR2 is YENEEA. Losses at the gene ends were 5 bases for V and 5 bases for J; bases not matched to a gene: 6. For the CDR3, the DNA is TGTGCCAGCAGCGCGGGACAGGGCCTTACCGGGGAGCTGTTTTTT. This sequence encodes CASSAGQGLTGELFF.

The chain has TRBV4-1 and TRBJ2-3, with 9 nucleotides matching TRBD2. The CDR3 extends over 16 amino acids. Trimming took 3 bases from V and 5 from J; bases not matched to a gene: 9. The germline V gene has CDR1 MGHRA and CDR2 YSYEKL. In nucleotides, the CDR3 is TGCGCCAGCAGCCACCACCCGGGACTAGCTAGAGATACGCAGTATTTT. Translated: CASSHHPGLARDTQYF.

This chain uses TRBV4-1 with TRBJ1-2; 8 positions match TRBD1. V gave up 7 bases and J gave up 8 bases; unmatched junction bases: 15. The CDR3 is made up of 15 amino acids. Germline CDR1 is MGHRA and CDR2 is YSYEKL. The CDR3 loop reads CASNTNRQGAKGYTF. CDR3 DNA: TGCGCCAGCAATACGAACCGGCAGGGGGCTAAAGGCTACACCTTC.

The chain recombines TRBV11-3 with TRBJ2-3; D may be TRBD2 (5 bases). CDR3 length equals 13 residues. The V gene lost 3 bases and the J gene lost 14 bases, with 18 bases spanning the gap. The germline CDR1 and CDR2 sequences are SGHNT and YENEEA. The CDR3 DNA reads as TGTGCCAGCAGCTTGGAGGCTAAAGAAGTGTTGTATTTT. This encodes CASSLEAKEVLYF.

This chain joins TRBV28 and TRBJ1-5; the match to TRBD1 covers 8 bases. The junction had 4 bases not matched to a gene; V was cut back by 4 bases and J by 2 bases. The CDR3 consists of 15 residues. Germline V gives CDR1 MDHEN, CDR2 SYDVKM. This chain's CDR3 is CASSSDREGNQPQHF. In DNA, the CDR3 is TGTGCCAGCAGTTCGGACAGGGAGGGCAATCAGCCCCAGCATTTT.

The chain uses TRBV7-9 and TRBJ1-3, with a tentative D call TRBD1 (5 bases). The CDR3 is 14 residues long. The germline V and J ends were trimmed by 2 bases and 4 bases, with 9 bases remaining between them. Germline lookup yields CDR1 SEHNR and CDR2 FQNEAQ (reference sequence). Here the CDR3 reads CASSLRQGGNTIYF. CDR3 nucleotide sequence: TGTGCCAGCAGCTTAAGGCAGGGAGGAAACACCATATATTTT.

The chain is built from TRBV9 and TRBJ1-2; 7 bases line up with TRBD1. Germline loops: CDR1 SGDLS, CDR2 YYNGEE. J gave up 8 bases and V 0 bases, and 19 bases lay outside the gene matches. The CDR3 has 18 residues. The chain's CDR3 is CASSVEPPSAGGIVGYTF. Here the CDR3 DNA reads TGTGCCAGCAGCGTAGAGCCCCCTTCGGCAGGGGGTATTGTCGGCTACACCTTC.

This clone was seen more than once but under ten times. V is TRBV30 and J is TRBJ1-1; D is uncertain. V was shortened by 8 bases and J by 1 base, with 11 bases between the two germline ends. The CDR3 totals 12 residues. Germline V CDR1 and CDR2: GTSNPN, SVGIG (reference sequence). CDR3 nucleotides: TGTGCCCGAGGGAGGGAGAACACTGAAGCTTTCTTT. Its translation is CARGRENTEAFF.

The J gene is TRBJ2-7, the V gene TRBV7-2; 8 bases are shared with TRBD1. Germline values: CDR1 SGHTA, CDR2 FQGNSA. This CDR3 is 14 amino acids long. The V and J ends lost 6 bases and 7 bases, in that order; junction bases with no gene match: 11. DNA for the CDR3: TGTGCCAGCAGTTCGGACAGGGCGGTGAGGGAGCAGTACTTC. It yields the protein CASSSDRAVREQYF.

In DNA, the CDR3 is TGTGCCAGTAGTCCCACCCGGGGACTTGGGGAGACCCAGTACTTC. Its translation is CASSPTRGLGETQYF. V is TRBV19 and J is TRBJ2-5, with TRBD2 as a possible D gene (6 bases). Germline V CDR1 and CDR2: LNHDA, SQIVND (reference sequence). The V end lost 5 bases, the J end lost 5 bases, and 18 bases lay between the germline ends. The CDR3 totals 15 residues.

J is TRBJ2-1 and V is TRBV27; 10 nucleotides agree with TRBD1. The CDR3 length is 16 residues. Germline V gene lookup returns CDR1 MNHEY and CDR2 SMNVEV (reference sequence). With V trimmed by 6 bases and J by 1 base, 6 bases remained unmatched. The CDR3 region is CASSVGGQGSYNEQFF. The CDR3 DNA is TGTGCCAGCAGCGTGGGGGGACAGGGGTCCTACAATGAGCAGTTCTTC.

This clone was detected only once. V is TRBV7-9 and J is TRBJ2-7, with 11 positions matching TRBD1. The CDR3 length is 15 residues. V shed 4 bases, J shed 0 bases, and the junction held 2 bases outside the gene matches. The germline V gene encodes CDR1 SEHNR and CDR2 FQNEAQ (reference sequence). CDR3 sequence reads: CASSWGTGGSYEQYF. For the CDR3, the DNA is TGTGCCAGCAGCTGGGGGACAGGGGGCTCCTACGAGCAGTACTTC.

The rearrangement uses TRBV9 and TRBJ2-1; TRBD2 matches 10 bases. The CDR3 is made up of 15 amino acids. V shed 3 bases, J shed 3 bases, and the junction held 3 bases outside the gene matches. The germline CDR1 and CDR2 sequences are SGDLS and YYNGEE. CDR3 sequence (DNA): TGTGCCAGCAGCGCCGGGACTAGCGTCTACAATGAGCAGTTCTTC. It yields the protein CASSAGTSVYNEQFF.

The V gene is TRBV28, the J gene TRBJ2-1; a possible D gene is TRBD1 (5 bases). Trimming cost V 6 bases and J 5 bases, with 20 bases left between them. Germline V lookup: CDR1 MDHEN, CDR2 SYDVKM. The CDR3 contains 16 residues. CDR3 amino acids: CASSKPPRTRHNEQFF. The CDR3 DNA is TGTGCCAGCAGCAAGCCCCCCCGGACACGACACAATGAGCAGTTCTTC. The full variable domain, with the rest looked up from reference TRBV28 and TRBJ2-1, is DVKVTQSSRYLVKRTGEKVFLECVQDMDHENMFWYRQDPGLGLRLIYFSYDVKMKEKGDIPEGYSVSREKKERFSLILESASTNQTSMYLCASSKPPRTRHNEQFFGPGTRLTVL.

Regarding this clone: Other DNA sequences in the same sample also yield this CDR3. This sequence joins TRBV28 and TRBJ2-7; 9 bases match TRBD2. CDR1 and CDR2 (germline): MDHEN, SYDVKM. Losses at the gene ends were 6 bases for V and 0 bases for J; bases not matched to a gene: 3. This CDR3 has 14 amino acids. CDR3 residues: CASSLSGSSYEQYF. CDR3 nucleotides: TGTGCCAGCAGCCTTAGCGGGAGCTCCTACGAGCAGTACTTC.

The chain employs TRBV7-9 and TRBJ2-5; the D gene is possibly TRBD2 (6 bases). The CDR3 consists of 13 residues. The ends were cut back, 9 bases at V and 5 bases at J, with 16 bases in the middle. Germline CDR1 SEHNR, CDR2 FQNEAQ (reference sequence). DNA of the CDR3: TGTGCCAGTCAGGTGGGAGGTCGCGAGACCCAGTACTTC. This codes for CASQVGGRETQYF.

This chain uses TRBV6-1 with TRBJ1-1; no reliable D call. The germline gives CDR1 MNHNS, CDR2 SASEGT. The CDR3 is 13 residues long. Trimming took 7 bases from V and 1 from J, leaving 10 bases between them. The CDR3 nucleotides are TGTGCCAGCACAGGCCACACGAACACTGAAGCTTTCTTT. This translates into CASTGHTNTEAFF.

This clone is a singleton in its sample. CDR3 nucleotide sequence: TGTGCCAGCAGCTTAGGAGGACAGGGGAAGGGAAACACCATATATTTT. This gives the protein CASSLGGQGKGNTIYF. This chain uses TRBV11-2 with TRBJ1-3, with 9 bases identical to TRBD1. The V segment lost 1 base and the J segment 4 bases; nucleotides outside the gene matches: 5. From germline, CDR1 is SGHAT and CDR2 FQNNGV. The CDR3 extends over 16 amino acids.

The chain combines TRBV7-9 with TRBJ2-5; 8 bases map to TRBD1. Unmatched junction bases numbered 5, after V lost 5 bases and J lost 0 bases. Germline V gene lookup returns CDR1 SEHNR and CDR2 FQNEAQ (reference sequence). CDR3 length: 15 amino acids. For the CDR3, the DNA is TGTGCCAGCAGCCCGACAGGGGCCTACCAAGAGACCCAGTACTTC. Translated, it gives CASSPTGAYQETQYF.

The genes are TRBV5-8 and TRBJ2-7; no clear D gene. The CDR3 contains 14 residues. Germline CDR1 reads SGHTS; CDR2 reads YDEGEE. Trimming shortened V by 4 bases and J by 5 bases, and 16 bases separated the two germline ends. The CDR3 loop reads CASSVLRGLDEQYF. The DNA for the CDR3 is TGTGCCAGCAGCGTCCTTCGAGGCTTGGACGAGCAGTACTTC.

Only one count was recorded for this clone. The CDR3 spells CASSFPGGSYEQYF. In DNA, the CDR3 is TGTGCCAGCAGTTTCCCGGGAGGGTCCTACGAGCAGTACTTC. The rearrangement links TRBV28 to TRBJ2-7; 8 nucleotides match TRBD2. The germline V gene has CDR1 MDHEN and CDR2 SYDVKM. The CDR3 is 14 residues long. V trimming: 3 bases; J trimming: 1 base; junction bases outside the gene matches: 2.